Shown below are 12 T cell receptor beta chains from a single sample sequenced in a study of cytomegalovirus exposure and HLA in healthy donors. Amplification used 60 Vbeta primers and 13 Jbeta primers. The data were produced by immunoSEQ multiplex PCR, yet TCRdb's version contains in-frame clones alone and is incomplete. The table has some 150,000 clones, 84% seen once. Sequenced material: PBMCs. The receptor source for this set is a boy aged 2 to 10 in good health and CMV-seronegative.

The J gene is TRBJ1-4, the V gene TRBV27, with a tentative D call TRBD1 (5 bases). The CDR3 sequence is 15 residues long. Between the trimmed V and J ends, which lost 1 base and 4 bases, there was a span of 10 bases. The V gene's germline CDR1 is MNHEY and CDR2 SMNVEV (reference sequence). The CDR3 sequence: CASSLLGGINEKLFF. The CDR3 bases are TGTGCCAGCAGTTTATTGGGGGGTATTAATGAAAAACTGTTTTTT.

V gene TRBV18 combines with J gene TRBJ2-3; 7 bases match TRBD2. Per the germline V gene, CDR1 is KGHSH and CDR2 is LQKENI. Trimming cost V 8 bases and J 4 bases; bases outside gene matches: 30. The CDR3 is made up of 21 amino acids. CDR3 region: CASEPGRGFHPGEVASDTQYF. The CDR3 DNA follows: TGTGCCAGCGAACCCGGGCGGGGGTTCCACCCAGGTGAGGTTGCTTCAGATACGCAGTATTTT.

The V and J genes are TRBV28 and TRBJ2-3, with D unclear. V lost 6 bases and J 4 bases, leaving 14 bases between the germline ends. The CDR3 length is 14 residues. Germline V lookup: CDR1 MDHEN, CDR2 SYDVKM. The CDR3 DNA follows: TGTGCCAGCAGGAATTTCAACCCGGCAGATACGCAGTATTTT. This codes for CASRNFNPADTQYF. Drawing the rest from reference TRBV28 and TRBJ2-3, the complete variable domain is DVKVTQSSRYLVKRTGEKVFLECVQDMDHENMFWYRQDPGLGLRLIYFSYDVKMKEKGDIPEGYSVSREKKERFSLILESASTNQTSMYLCASRNFNPADTQYFGPGTRLTVL.

This clone came up once. Compared with germline, one end of the junction differs, possibly owing to a read error. The chain carries TRBV28 and TRBJ2-3, with TRBD2 identical over 8 bases. CDR3 length equals 14 residues. Per germline, CDR1 MDHEN and CDR2 SYDVKM. CDR3 amino acids: CASSFSGSTDAQYF. Here the CDR3 DNA reads TGTGCCAGCAGTTTCAGCGGGAGCACAGATGCGCAGTATTTT.

A single count supports this clone. This rearrangement joins TRBV11-1 to TRBJ2-1; D remains ambiguous. The CDR3 loop spans 17 amino acids. V lost 5 bases to trimming and J lost 5 bases, with 22 bases between them. Germline lookup yields CDR1 SGHAT and CDR2 FQDESV (reference sequence). The CDR3, as DNA: TGTGCCAGCAGCCTGGGTGCAGCGTGGGTTCTGGACAATGAGCAGTTCTTC. This encodes CASSLGAAWVLDNEQFF.

The V gene is TRBV10-3, the J gene TRBJ1-2; no clear D. V was clipped by 3 bases and J by 1 base, with 6 bases between them. CDR3 length: 13 residues. Germline CDR1 is ENHRY and CDR2 is SYGVKD. CDR3 DNA sequence: TGTGCCATCAGTGAAGTCGGTAACTATGGCTACACCTTC. Its translation: CAISEVGNYGYTF.

This clone came up a few times. The V call is TRBV6-4, the J call TRBJ2-3; 7 nucleotides align to TRBD1. The CDR3 contains 15 residues. The ends lost 0 bases at V and 4 bases at J; junction bases unmatched: 4. Germline-derived CDR1 and CDR2 are MRHNA and SNTAGT. For the CDR3, the DNA is TGTGCCAGCAGTGACTCAATAGGGGGCCCAGATACGCAGTATTTT. Its protein is CASSDSIGGPDTQYF.

Comments on this clone: This sample includes further DNA sequences coding for the same CDR3. V usage is TRBV5-1 and J usage is TRBJ2-1; D uncertain. The CDR3 has 14 residues. V lost 0 bases to trimming and J lost 0 bases, with 4 bases between them. Germline CDR1 is SGHRS and CDR2 is YFSETQ. Here the CDR3 reads CASSLGSSYNEQFF. The CDR3 DNA reads TGCGCCAGCAGCTTGGGGAGCTCCTACAATGAGCAGTTCTTC.

The genes are TRBV25-1 and TRBJ2-3; TRBD2 aligns across 8 bases. The J segment lost 0 bases and the V segment lost 2 bases, leaving 7 bases of the junction unmatched. Germline lookup yields CDR1 MGHDK and CDR2 SYGVNS. This CDR3 spans 17 amino acids. Written as DNA, the CDR3 is TGTGCCAGCAGTGAACTCGGGACTAGTGGAAGCACAGATACGCAGTATTTT. It specifies CASSELGTSGSTDTQYF.

The chain joins TRBV28 to TRBJ2-7, with D hard to call. CDR1 and CDR2 from the germline V gene are MDHEN and SYDVKM. The CDR3 loop spans 12 amino acids. V gave up 6 bases and J gave up 5 bases, with 11 bases separating them. The CDR3 loop reads CASSPDWDEQYF. The CDR3 DNA reads TGTGCCAGCAGCCCCGACTGGGACGAGCAGTACTTC.

This clone was seen more than once but under ten times. The chain combines TRBV4-2 with TRBJ2-2; the D is unclear. Looked up from germline, CDR1 is LGHNA and CDR2 is YNFKEQ. The V gene lost 6 bases and the J gene lost 13 bases, with 18 bases spanning the gap. The CDR3 spans 13 residues. The CDR3 loop reads CASRPATGPALFF. In nucleotides, the CDR3 is TGTGCCAGCAGGCCCGCCACGGGTCCAGCGCTGTTTTTT.

The chain uses TRBV2 and TRBJ2-2; the match to TRBD1 covers 8 bases. This CDR3 is 15 amino acids long. The germline CDR1 and CDR2 sequences are SNHLY and FYNNEI. The V gene end was trimmed by 7 bases and the J gene end by 4 bases; junction bases not matched to a gene: 8. CDR3 loop: CASTKDRVSTGELFF. The CDR3 DNA is TGTGCCAGCACCAAGGACAGGGTTAGCACCGGGGAGCTGTTTTTT. The full variable domain, its missing parts supplied by reference TRBV2 and TRBJ2-2, is EPEVTQTPSHQVTQMGQEVILRCVPISNHLYFYWYRQILGQKVEFLVSFYNNEISEKSEIFDDQFSVERPDGSNFTLKIRSTKLEDSAMYFCASTKDRVSTGELFFGEGSRLTVL.